The rows below give T cell receptor beta chains drawn from one sample of a study of early T cells in non-severe SARS-CoV-2 infection. From the 5' RACE reads, TCRdb called clonotypes with MiXCR, one entry per CDR3 protein. The table shows some 35,000 distinct CDR3 sequences, with just under 4% occurring only once. The sample taken for sequencing was whole blood. The receptors come from an adult who was a healthcare worker with PCR-confirmed SARS-CoV-2 infection or an uninfected control (not recorded which). CDR3s include the opening cysteine and the closing phenylalanine or tryptophan. The D gene is left open where the match is weak. Clone size is given for some rows only: seen once, a few or many times, or a class if the clone is expanded.

cdr3_length: 17; j_call: TRBJ1-1; clone_size: many; v_call: TRBV7-8; d_call: -; cdr3_aa: CASSLGWPGEGQEEAFF; cdr3_nt: TGTGCCAGCAGCTTAGGGTGGCCGGGCGAAGGGCAGGAAGAAGCTTTCTTT
cdr3_length: 15; j_call: TRBJ1-2; clone_size: -; v_call: TRBV5-1; d_call: TRBD1; cdr3_aa: CASSSGQGAGYGYTF; cdr3_nt: TGCGCCAGCAGCTCCGGACAGGGGGCTGGTTATGGCTACACCTTC
cdr3_length: 17; j_call: TRBJ2-3; clone_size: many; v_call: TRBV28; d_call: TRBD2; cdr3_aa: CASSLASSGRPTDTQYF; cdr3_nt: TGTGCCAGCAGTTTAGCCTCTAGCGGGAGGCCCACAGATACGCAGTATTTT
cdr3_length: 14; j_call: TRBJ2-1; clone_size: -; v_call: TRBV18; d_call: -; cdr3_aa: CASSPAFTYNEQFF; cdr3_nt: TGTGCCAGCTCACCCGCGTTCACCTACAATGAGCAGTTCTTC
cdr3_length: 12; j_call: TRBJ1-1; clone_size: many; v_call: TRBV11-3; d_call: -; cdr3_aa: CASSSDGTEAFF; cdr3_nt: TGTGCCAGCAGCTCGGACGGCACTGAAGCTTTCTTT
cdr3_length: 13; j_call: TRBJ2-1; clone_size: many; v_call: TRBV20-1; d_call: -; cdr3_aa: CTTVLLEDNEQFF; cdr3_nt: TGCACCACAGTCTTACTAGAGGACAATGAGCAGTTCTTC
cdr3_length: 14; j_call: TRBJ2-3; clone_size: -; v_call: TRBV12-3/TRBV12-4; d_call: -; cdr3_aa: CASRQTGLGDTQYF; cdr3_nt: TGTGCCAGCAGACAAACAGGGCTTGGAGATACGCAGTATTTT
cdr3_length: 17; j_call: TRBJ1-2; clone_size: many; v_call: TRBV7-8; d_call: TRBD1; cdr3_aa: CASSFSGQGATNYGYTF; cdr3_nt: TGTGCCAGCAGCTTTTCCGGACAGGGGGCGACTAACTATGGCTACACCTTC
cdr3_length: 14; j_call: TRBJ2-6; clone_size: many; v_call: TRBV29-1; d_call: -; cdr3_aa: CSVGDQSGANVLTF; cdr3_nt: TGCAGCGTTGGAGACCAGTCTGGGGCCAACGTCCTGACTTTC
cdr3_length: 14; j_call: TRBJ2-7; clone_size: many; v_call: TRBV5-6; d_call: -; cdr3_aa: CASSLDPGGYEQYF; cdr3_nt: TGTGCCAGCAGCTTGGATCCCGGGGGCTACGAGCAGTACTTC
cdr3_length: 15; j_call: TRBJ1-6; clone_size: -; v_call: TRBV6-6; d_call: -; cdr3_aa: CASTEGSGEVSPLHF; cdr3_nt: TGTGCCAGCACCGAGGGGTCTGGAGAGGTTTCACCCCTCCACTTT
cdr3_length: 13; j_call: TRBJ2-5; clone_size: many; v_call: TRBV7-2; d_call: -; cdr3_aa: CASSTGYQETQYF; cdr3_nt: TGTGCCAGCAGCACAGGGTACCAAGAGACCCAGTACTTC
cdr3_length: 15; j_call: TRBJ1-1; clone_size: many; v_call: TRBV4-3; d_call: -; cdr3_aa: CASSQALRGGPEAFF; cdr3_nt: TGCGCCAGCAGCCAAGCGCTCCGGGGCGGTCCTGAAGCTTTCTTT
cdr3_length: 13; j_call: TRBJ1-2; clone_size: many; v_call: TRBV6-6; d_call: -; cdr3_aa: CASSYSTADGYTF; cdr3_nt: TGTGCCAGCAGTTACTCGACAGCAGATGGCTACACCTTC
cdr3_length: 15; j_call: TRBJ1-1; clone_size: many; v_call: TRBV13; d_call: -; cdr3_aa: CASSLVGSTNTEAFF; cdr3_nt: TGTGCCAGCAGCTTAGTAGGGAGTACGAACACTGAAGCTTTCTTT
cdr3_length: 14; j_call: TRBJ2-1; clone_size: many; v_call: TRBV18; d_call: -; cdr3_aa: CASCDMVSYNEQFF; cdr3_nt: TGTGCCAGCTGTGATATGGTCTCCTACAATGAGCAGTTCTTC
cdr3_length: 14; j_call: TRBJ2-5; clone_size: -; v_call: TRBV29-1; d_call: -; cdr3_aa: CSVPMTGRVETQYF; cdr3_nt: TGCAGCGTCCCTATGACAGGGAGGGTAGAGACCCAGTACTTC
cdr3_length: 12; j_call: TRBJ2-4; clone_size: many; v_call: TRBV20-1; d_call: TRBD1; cdr3_aa: CSVPTGTNIQYF; cdr3_nt: TGCAGTGTCCCGACAGGGACAAACATTCAGTACTTC
cdr3_length: 13; j_call: TRBJ2-1; clone_size: few; v_call: TRBV7-2; d_call: -; cdr3_aa: CASSLLLGNEQFF; cdr3_nt: TGTGCCAGCAGCTTATTATTAGGAAATGAGCAGTTCTTC
cdr3_length: 12; j_call: TRBJ1-2; clone_size: many; v_call: TRBV7-9; d_call: -; cdr3_aa: CAVPRVNYGYTF; cdr3_nt: TGTGCCGTCCCCAGGGTCAACTATGGCTACACCTTC
cdr3_length: 14; j_call: TRBJ2-2; clone_size: few; v_call: TRBV5-5; d_call: TRBD1; cdr3_aa: CASSSQGAPGELFF; cdr3_nt: TGTGCCAGCAGCTCCCAGGGGGCCCCCGGGGAGCTGTTTTTT
cdr3_length: 15; j_call: TRBJ2-1; clone_size: many; v_call: TRBV20-1; d_call: -; cdr3_aa: CSARDRIRGHNEQFF; cdr3_nt: TGCAGTGCTAGAGATAGAATCCGGGGCCACAATGAGCAGTTCTTC
cdr3_length: 14; j_call: TRBJ2-7; clone_size: many; v_call: TRBV6-5; d_call: -; cdr3_aa: CASSYNRMSYEQYF; cdr3_nt: TGTGCCAGCAGTTACAACCGTATGTCCTACGAGCAGTACTTC
cdr3_length: 14; j_call: TRBJ2-7; clone_size: many; v_call: TRBV7-2; d_call: -; cdr3_aa: CASSLYQGAYEQYF; cdr3_nt: TGTGCCAGCAGCTTATATCAGGGTGCCTACGAGCAGTACTTC
cdr3_length: 15; j_call: TRBJ1-2; clone_size: many; v_call: TRBV9; d_call: TRBD1; cdr3_aa: CASSVDARDSYGYTF; cdr3_nt: TGTGCCAGCAGCGTCGATGCCCGGGACAGCTATGGCTACACCTTC
cdr3_length: 16; j_call: TRBJ1-1; clone_size: many; v_call: TRBV27; d_call: -; cdr3_aa: CASSLMSSGILTEAFF; cdr3_nt: TGTGCCAGCAGTTTAATGTCTTCGGGGATTTTGACTGAAGCTTTCTTT
cdr3_length: 19; j_call: TRBJ2-1; clone_size: -; v_call: TRBV12-3/TRBV12-4; d_call: TRBD2; cdr3_aa: CASRQGLAGGPSSYNEQFF; cdr3_nt: TGTGCCAGCAGACAGGGACTAGCGGGAGGTCCGTCGTCTTACAATGAGCAGTTCTTC
cdr3_length: 14; j_call: TRBJ2-3; clone_size: many; v_call: TRBV28; d_call: -; cdr3_aa: CASSLLVIADTQYF; cdr3_nt: TGTGCCAGCAGTTTATTGGTTATCGCAGATACGCAGTATTTT
cdr3_length: 13; j_call: TRBJ2-2; clone_size: -; v_call: TRBV6-2/TRBV6-3; d_call: -; cdr3_aa: CASSDLEAGELFF; cdr3_nt: TGTGCCAGCAGCGATCTAGAGGCCGGGGAGCTGTTTTTT
cdr3_length: 16; j_call: TRBJ2-7; clone_size: many; v_call: TRBV7-9; d_call: -; cdr3_aa: CASSADTGPPNYEQYF; cdr3_nt: TGTGCCAGCAGCGCCGATACAGGGCCCCCAAACTACGAGCAGTACTTC
cdr3_length: 20; j_call: TRBJ2-1; clone_size: many; v_call: TRBV2; d_call: -; cdr3_aa: CASSEARGSTLRLLVNEQFF; cdr3_nt: TGTGCCAGCAGTGAAGCGCGGGGTAGCACCCTTCGCCTTCTCGTCAATGAGCAGTTCTTC
cdr3_length: 16; j_call: TRBJ2-3; clone_size: many; v_call: TRBV29-1; d_call: -; cdr3_aa: CSANKGTPGVTDTQYF; cdr3_nt: TGCAGCGCAAATAAAGGGACTCCCGGAGTCACAGATACGCAGTATTTT
cdr3_length: 18; j_call: TRBJ1-3; clone_size: many; v_call: TRBV12-3/TRBV12-4; d_call: TRBD1; cdr3_aa: CASSLRPPGQSSGNTIYF; cdr3_nt: TGTGCCAGCAGTTTACGTCCTCCGGGACAGTCCTCTGGAAACACCATATATTTT
cdr3_length: 20; j_call: TRBJ2-2; clone_size: many; v_call: TRBV11-2; d_call: TRBD2; cdr3_aa: CASRALTGTSGRQNTGELFF; cdr3_nt: TGTGCCAGCCGCGCCCTGACCGGGACTAGCGGGAGGCAGAACACCGGGGAGCTGTTTTTT
cdr3_length: 15; j_call: TRBJ1-5; clone_size: -; v_call: TRBV6-6; d_call: -; cdr3_aa: CASSYSRTTNQPQHF; cdr3_nt: TGTGCCAGCAGTTACTCGAGGACTACGAATCAGCCCCAGCATTTT
cdr3_length: 11; j_call: TRBJ1-2; clone_size: few; v_call: TRBV20-1; d_call: TRBD1; cdr3_aa: CSAGTVRGYTF; cdr3_nt: TGCAGTGCCGGGACAGTTCGGGGCTACACCTTC
cdr3_length: 18; j_call: TRBJ2-1; clone_size: -; v_call: TRBV2; d_call: TRBD2; cdr3_aa: CANLGLVDNPHPYNEQFF; cdr3_nt: TGTGCCAACCTGGGACTAGTTGACAACCCCCACCCCTACAATGAGCAGTTCTTC
cdr3_length: 13; j_call: TRBJ2-5; clone_size: many; v_call: TRBV20-1; d_call: TRBD2; cdr3_aa: CSASAGAQETQYF; cdr3_nt: TGCAGTGCTTCAGCGGGAGCTCAAGAGACCCAGTACTTC
cdr3_length: 13; j_call: TRBJ1-5; clone_size: few; v_call: TRBV7-2; d_call: -; cdr3_aa: CASSLGWRAAQHF; cdr3_nt: TGTGCCAGCAGCTTAGGTTGGCGAGCAGCCCAGCATTTT
cdr3_length: 14; j_call: TRBJ2-1; clone_size: many; v_call: TRBV6-2/TRBV6-3; d_call: -; cdr3_aa: CASSSRDSRGEQFF; cdr3_nt: TGTGCCAGCAGTTCCCGGGACTCGAGGGGTGAGCAGTTCTTC
cdr3_length: 16; j_call: TRBJ2-1; clone_size: many; v_call: TRBV4-1; d_call: TRBD2; cdr3_aa: CASSQDPGGTYNEQFF; cdr3_nt: TGCGCCAGCAGCCAAGATCCGGGGGGAACCTACAATGAGCAGTTCTTC
cdr3_length: 16; j_call: TRBJ2-1; clone_size: -; v_call: TRBV24-1; d_call: -; cdr3_aa: CATSDTDSSSYNEQFF; cdr3_nt: TGTGCCACCAGTGATACCGACTCCAGCTCCTACAATGAGCAGTTCTTC
cdr3_length: 15; j_call: TRBJ1-2; clone_size: few; v_call: TRBV6-6; d_call: -; cdr3_aa: CASSYSSPTSWGYTF; cdr3_nt: TGTGCCAGCAGTTACTCGTCCCCAACATCGTGGGGCTACACCTTC
cdr3_length: 15; j_call: TRBJ2-3; clone_size: few; v_call: TRBV19; d_call: TRBD1; cdr3_aa: CASSTDRGRGDTQYF; cdr3_nt: TGTGCCAGTAGTACCGACAGGGGGCGCGGAGATACGCAGTATTTT
cdr3_length: 14; j_call: TRBJ2-1; clone_size: -; v_call: TRBV2; d_call: TRBD2; cdr3_aa: CASLGLASGNEQFF; cdr3_nt: TGTGCCAGCTTAGGACTAGCTTCAGGGAATGAGCAGTTCTTC
cdr3_length: 15; j_call: TRBJ2-1; clone_size: many; v_call: TRBV24-1; d_call: TRBD1; cdr3_aa: CATSSPDRDYNEQFF; cdr3_nt: TGTGCCACCAGTAGTCCGGACAGGGACTACAATGAGCAGTTCTTC
cdr3_length: 14; j_call: TRBJ1-3; clone_size: many; v_call: TRBV10-3; d_call: -; cdr3_aa: CAIRVDRSGNTIYF; cdr3_nt: TGTGCCATCAGAGTCGATCGGTCTGGAAACACCATATATTTT
cdr3_length: 15; j_call: TRBJ2-2; clone_size: -; v_call: TRBV5-5; d_call: TRBD2; cdr3_aa: CASSFSSGNTAELFF; cdr3_nt: TGTGCCAGCAGCTTCAGTAGCGGGAATACCGCGGAGCTGTTTTTT
cdr3_length: 13; j_call: TRBJ2-5; clone_size: many; v_call: TRBV28; d_call: -; cdr3_aa: CASSPWGKETQYF; cdr3_nt: TGTGCCAGCAGTCCTTGGGGGAAAGAGACCCAGTACTTC
cdr3_length: 15; j_call: TRBJ2-3; clone_size: many; v_call: TRBV29-1; d_call: -; cdr3_aa: CSVESPGPPTDTQYF; cdr3_nt: TGCAGCGTTGAATCGCCGGGACCTCCCACAGATACGCAGTATTTT
cdr3_length: 15; j_call: TRBJ2-1; clone_size: many; v_call: TRBV28; d_call: TRBD1; cdr3_aa: CASSSNRGAYNEQFF; cdr3_nt: TGTGCCAGCAGTTCTAACAGGGGCGCCTACAATGAGCAGTTCTTC
cdr3_length: 16; j_call: TRBJ2-3; clone_size: many; v_call: TRBV7-2; d_call: TRBD1; cdr3_aa: CASSLQGAGLTDTQYF; cdr3_nt: TGTGCCAGCAGCTTACAGGGGGCCGGACTCACAGATACGCAGTATTTT
cdr3_length: 12; j_call: TRBJ2-2; clone_size: -; v_call: TRBV29-1; d_call: TRBD1; cdr3_aa: CSVDRGSGELFF; cdr3_nt: TGCAGCGTCGACAGGGGATCCGGGGAGCTGTTTTTT
cdr3_length: 14; j_call: TRBJ2-4; clone_size: -; v_call: TRBV7-2; d_call: -; cdr3_aa: CASSLDGGENIQYF; cdr3_nt: TGTGCCAGCAGCTTAGACGGAGGGGAAAACATTCAGTACTTC
cdr3_length: 17; j_call: TRBJ2-3; clone_size: many; v_call: TRBV5-1; d_call: TRBD2; cdr3_aa: CASSTSGSSLSTDTQYF; cdr3_nt: TGCGCCAGCAGCACTAGCGGGAGTTCCCTTAGCACAGATACGCAGTATTTT
cdr3_length: 12; j_call: TRBJ1-5; clone_size: many; v_call: TRBV29-1; d_call: -; cdr3_aa: CSVGDSNQPQHF; cdr3_nt: TGCAGCGTCGGGGATAGCAATCAGCCCCAGCATTTT
cdr3_length: 16; j_call: TRBJ2-6; clone_size: many; v_call: TRBV28; d_call: -; cdr3_aa: CASSLLGGSGANVLTF; cdr3_nt: TGTGCCAGCAGTTTATTGGGGGGATCTGGGGCCAACGTCCTGACTTTC
cdr3_length: 15; j_call: TRBJ2-3; clone_size: few; v_call: TRBV4-3; d_call: TRBD2; cdr3_aa: CASSLKRGLMDTQYF; cdr3_nt: TGCGCCAGCAGCCTCAAGCGGGGTCTGATGGATACGCAGTATTTT
cdr3_length: 14; j_call: TRBJ2-1; clone_size: many; v_call: TRBV20-1; d_call: -; cdr3_aa: CSASDGSSYNEQFF; cdr3_nt: TGCAGTGCTAGTGACGGTAGCTCCTACAATGAGCAGTTCTTC